These T cell receptor beta chains were read from a single sample in a study of glioma-infiltrating T cells. TCRdb reprocessed the multiplex PCR reads with MiXCR, giving one entry per CDR3 protein. Counted here are thousands of distinct CDR3 sequences, about a third occurring once; the ten biggest clones make up 20% to 30%. The sequenced sample was glioma tissue, nonneoplastic brain tissue, or PBMCs (not recorded which). These TCRs come from a human donor with low-grade glioma or glioblastoma, undergoing nonglioma brain surgery, or in good health (not recorded which). Each CDR3 is given with its conserved first and last residue. A D gene is named only where the DNA matches it firmly. Expanded clones are given a class, and other clones once, few, many or no size at all.

clone_size	v_call	cdr3_length	d_call	j_call	cdr3_nt	cdr3_aa
medium-sized	TRBV20-1	12	-	TRBJ2-1	TGCAGTGCTAGACAGAAGTGGAATGAGCAGTTCTTC	CSARQKWNEQFF
large	TRBV4-2	15	-	TRBJ1-2	TGTGCCAGCAGCCAAGATCTGGGGGGCCCCTATGGCTACACCTTC	CASSQDLGGPYGYTF
medium-sized	TRBV6-2/TRBV6-3	15	-	TRBJ2-7	TGTGCCAGCAGTTCTGCGGACAGTATATCCTACGAGCAGTACTTC	CASSSADSISYEQYF
medium-sized	TRBV20-1	15	-	TRBJ1-1	TGCAGTGCTCGACCATCAGGCCCCCGGGACACTGAAGCTTTCTTT	CSARPSGPRDTEAFF
few	TRBV5-1	16	TRBD1	TRBJ2-6	TGCGCCAGCAGCCCGGGACAGAGGTCTGGGGCCAACGTCCTGACTTTC	CASSPGQRSGANVLTF
many	TRBV5-5	13	-	TRBJ1-1	TGTGCCAGCAGCTTGGGCGGAGACACTGAAGCTTTCTTT	CASSLGGDTEAFF
-	TRBV4-1	15	-	TRBJ2-5	TGCGCCAGAAGCCAAGGATGGACGGGGGAAGAGACCAAGTACTTC	CARSQGWTGEETKYF
-	TRBV19	18	-	TRBJ1-5	TGTGCCAGTAGTCCGATAAGGACCTTCCAGCGAGGCAATCAGCCCCAGCATTTT	CASSPIRTFQRGNQPQHF
many	TRBV29-1	15	TRBD1	TRBJ2-5	TGCAGCGTTCTCAGGCAGGGGGCTAAGACAGAGACCCAGTACTTC	CSVLRQGAKTETQYF
-	TRBV29-1	16	TRBD1	TRBJ1-2	TGCAGCGTTGATTTCGTCAGGGGGCCTACTAACTTTGGCTACACCTTC	CSVDFVRGPTNFGYTF
many	TRBV20-1	16	-	TRBJ1-5	TGCAGTGCCACAAAGGACAGACTCCTTAGCAATCAGCCCCAGCATTTT	CSATKDRLLSNQPQHF
medium-sized	TRBV2	16	-	TRBJ2-7	TGTGCCAGCAGTGAGGGCATCCAGGTTGTCTCCTACGAGCAGTACTTC	CASSEGIQVVSYEQYF
medium-sized	TRBV7-2	15	TRBD2	TRBJ2-3	TGTGCCAGCAGCCCGAGGACTAGCGGGGGAGATACGCAGTATTTT	CASSPRTSGGDTQYF
-	TRBV5-6	16	TRBD2	TRBJ2-3	TGTGCCAGCAGCTTGAGGGCGGGGGGGCCCACAGATACGCAGTATTTT	CASSLRAGGPTDTQYF
few	TRBV30	15	TRBD1	TRBJ1-4	TGTGCCTGGAGTGTTCCGGACAGGGGAATCTTCTACCCTTCCTTT	CAWSVPDRGIFYPSF
-	TRBV5-1	14	-	TRBJ2-3	TGCGCCAGCAGCCGGGGACTGGTTACAGATACGCAGTATTTT	CASSRGLVTDTQYF
medium-sized	TRBV20-1	16	-	TRBJ1-1	TGCAGTGCTAGAGGGATCCGCAGGGGAGGGAACACTGAAGCTTTCTTT	CSARGIRRGGNTEAFF
-	TRBV6-1	22	-	TRBJ1-5	TGTGTTAGCAGTCGACGGGGGTCGGGGGGCACAGGAGCAAAAGGGAGCAATCAGCCCCAGCATTTT	CVSSRRGSGGTGAKGSNQPQHF
medium-sized	TRBV7-9	13	-	TRBJ1-6	TGTGCCAGCAGCTTAGACAGAAGCTCACCCCTCCACTTT	CASSLDRSSPLHF
-	TRBV3-1	13	-	TRBJ2-5	TGTGCCAGCAGCTTGGAGGGATCAGAGACCCAGTACTTC	CASSLEGSETQYF
medium-sized	TRBV6-1	13	-	TRBJ2-7	TGTGCCAGCAGTCCCCCTGGTACCCAGTCGCAGTACTTC	CASSPPGTQSQYF
many	TRBV18	16	TRBD1	TRBJ2-7	TGTGCCAGCTCACCAGGAATCGAGACAGGGGGTTACGAGCAGTACTTC	CASSPGIETGGYEQYF
medium-sized	TRBV28	19	TRBD1	TRBJ1-6	TGTGCCAGCAGTCGACCCGGGACAGGGGGCCTTTTTATCAATTCACCCCTCCACTTT	CASSRPGTGGLFINSPLHF
many	TRBV2	14	-	TRBJ1-4	TGTGCCAGCAGTGAAGCCCCCGGGGGTGAAAAACTGTTTTTT	CASSEAPGGEKLFF
large	TRBV4-2	13	-	TRBJ2-5	TGTGCCAGCAGCCAAGATCGCGGGAAGACCCAGTACTTC	CASSQDRGKTQYF
many	TRBV19	14	-	TRBJ1-1	TGTGCCAGTAGTATGGGGCAGGGCAAAGCTGAAGCTTTCTTT	CASSMGQGKAEAFF
medium-sized	TRBV6-1	13	-	TRBJ1-1	TGTGCCAGCAGGAGCGTCCGGGACATTGAAGCTTTCTTT	CASRSVRDIEAFF
many	TRBV19	13	-	TRBJ1-5	TGTGCCAGTAGTATAGAACGTAATCAGCCCCAGCATTTT	CASSIERNQPQHF
many	TRBV6-1	16	-	TRBJ1-1	TGTGCCAGCAATCGGCCGTCCGGGGCCGGGAGAACTGAAGCTTTCTTT	CASNRPSGAGRTEAFF
few	TRBV20-1	14	-	TRBJ1-1	TGCAGTGCTTCTTCCCAGGGGAGGGACACTGAAGCTTTCTTT	CSASSQGRDTEAFF
medium-sized	TRBV7-9	13	-	TRBJ2-7	TGTGCCAGCAACGGGCGGGGTAGCTACGAGCAGTACTTC	CASNGRGSYEQYF
many	TRBV7-3	15	-	TRBJ1-2	TGTGCCAGCAGCTCGGGACCAAGCCTAAACTATGGCTACACCTTC	CASSSGPSLNYGYTF
many	TRBV20-1	15	-	TRBJ2-7	TGCAGTGCCAGCGAAGGGCAGGAGGGGTTCTTTGAGCAGTACTTC	CSASEGQEGFFEQYF
large	TRBV6-1	14	TRBD1	TRBJ2-2	TGTGCCAGCAGTCGGACAGGGGAAACCGGGGAGCTGTTTTTT	CASSRTGETGELFF
many	TRBV7-2	16	TRBD1	TRBJ1-4	TGTGCCAGCAGCCACGGGGGACAGGGCCTAAATGAAAAACTGTTTTTT	CASSHGGQGLNEKLFF
few	TRBV30	15	-	TRBJ1-1	TGTGCCCATAGAGATTTAAGGGGGGTGAACACTGAAGCTTTCTTT	CAHRDLRGVNTEAFF
medium-sized	TRBV24-1	14	-	TRBJ1-1	TGTGCCACCAGTGACCGATCTGGGAACACTGAAGCTTTCTTT	CATSDRSGNTEAFF
medium-sized	TRBV4-2	17	TRBD2	TRBJ2-2	TGTGCCAGCAGCCAAGCAAGCGGGGGGCGGAACACCGGGGAGCTGTTTTTT	CASSQASGGRNTGELFF
-	TRBV30	15	-	TRBJ1-3	TGTGCCTGGAGTGTACATAAGGGGACTGGAAACACCATATATTTT	CAWSVHKGTGNTIYF
medium-sized	TRBV20-1	18	TRBD2	TRBJ2-1	TGCAGTGCTAGAGGTGGCCGTCTAGCGGGGGGAAGCTACAATGAGCAGTTCTTC	CSARGGRLAGGSYNEQFF
-	TRBV7-3	15	TRBD1	TRBJ2-3	TGTGCCAGCAGGCGACAGACAGGGCTCACAGATACGCAGTATTTT	CASRRQTGLTDTQYF
medium-sized	TRBV24-1	12	-	TRBJ1-5	TGTGCCACCAGTAACGGCAATCAGCCCCAGCATTTT	CATSNGNQPQHF
-	TRBV9	19	-	TRBJ2-6	TGTGCCAGCAGCCCTCAGCCAGTAACAGGTCTCTCTGGGGCCAACGTCCTGACTTTC	CASSPQPVTGLSGANVLTF
medium-sized	TRBV29-1	12	-	TRBJ2-5	TGCAGCGTACAGGAATATCAAGAGACCCAGTACTTC	CSVQEYQETQYF
many	TRBV14	16	-	TRBJ1-4	TGTGCCAGCAGCCTCTCGGGTCCCACGCGGAATGAAAAACTGTTTTTT	CASSLSGPTRNEKLFF
-	TRBV5-1	15	TRBD1	TRBJ1-2	TGCGCCAGCAGCTGGACAGGGGGGAGAAACTATGGCTACACCTTC	CASSWTGGRNYGYTF
few	TRBV10-1	14	-	TRBJ1-2	TGCGCCAGCAGTGAGGGGCCAATGTTAAATGGCTACACCTTC	CASSEGPMLNGYTF
once	TRBV25-1	14	TRBD1	TRBJ1-6	TGTGCCAGCGCCGGGACAGGAGGCAATTCACATCTCCACTTT	CASAGTGGNSHLHF
few	TRBV5-1	14	-	TRBJ1-4	TGCGCCAGCAGCTGGACAGACACAAATGAAAAACTGTTTTTT	CASSWTDTNEKLFF
many	TRBV6-4	15	TRBD2	TRBJ2-3	TGTGCCAGCAGCCCTAGCGGGGGGCCCACAGATACGCAGTATTTT	CASSPSGGPTDTQYF
-	TRBV27	17	TRBD2	TRBJ2-1	TGTGCCAGCAGCAGAAATAGCGGGGGCCGCATCACCCGTGAGCAGTTCTTC	CASSRNSGGRITREQFF
large	TRBV6-6	15	-	TRBJ2-1	TGTGCCAGCAGTTACTCGAACGAGGGGCGGAATGAGCAGTTCTTC	CASSYSNEGRNEQFF
medium-sized	TRBV7-2	13	-	TRBJ2-5	TGTGCCAGCAGACGGGGGACCCAAGAGACCCAGTACTTC	CASRRGTQETQYF
many	TRBV4-3	16	TRBD1	TRBJ2-3	TGCGCCAGCAGCCAAAGGGACAGGGTAGGACCAGATACGCAGTATTTT	CASSQRDRVGPDTQYF
many	TRBV7-2	17	TRBD2	TRBJ2-1	TGTGCCAGCAGCTTAGCTGGGGCTAGCGGGGGGGCCCATGAGCAGTTCTTC	CASSLAGASGGAHEQFF
-	TRBV4-2	19	-	TRBJ1-3	TGTGCCAGCAGCTCCGCGGGCTTAGCCTCACTCCTCTCTGGAAACACCATATATTTT	CASSSAGLASLLSGNTIYF
medium-sized	TRBV7-2	17	TRBD2	TRBJ2-3	TGTGCCAGCAGCTTAGTGGCTAGCGGGAACCTCGGGGATACGCAGTATTTT	CASSLVASGNLGDTQYF
-	TRBV20-1	15	-	TRBJ1-2	TGCAGTGCCCGCCCACAGGGCCGGTACCTGTATGGCTACACCTTC	CSARPQGRYLYGYTF